These 24 T cell receptor beta chains came from one sample sequenced in a study of control samples from healthy donors and cancer patients. Sequencing was performed with immunoSEQ multiplex PCR; in TCRdb, only in-frame clones are kept and a portion is missing. The sample consists of approximately 160,000 clones, 75% to 95% of them appearing once. Sequencing input: blood. All receptors come from a middle-aged woman in good health.

The chain couples TRBV11-2 to TRBJ2-7; TRBD1 might be the D (5 bases). Germline-derived CDR1 and CDR2 are SGHAT and FQNNGV. Trimming took 4 bases from V and 3 from J, leaving 13 bases between them. The CDR3 runs to 14 residues. The CDR3 DNA is TGTGCCAGCAGCTCTTCCCAGGGCTACTACGAGCAGTACTTC. Amino acids: CASSSSQGYYEQYF.

This chain connects TRBV12-3 or TRBV12-4 to TRBJ2-3; unclear D gene. The CDR3 is 13 residues long. V was trimmed by 3 bases and J by 2 bases, leaving 6 bases between them. CDR3 in DNA: TGTGCCAGCAGTTTCCGACCCACAGATACGCAGTATTTT. Protein sequence: CASSFRPTDTQYF.

Only one count was recorded for this clone. Other DNA sequences in the same sample also yield this CDR3. The chain has TRBV7-9 and TRBJ2-1, with 8 bases matching TRBD2. CDR3 length: 15 residues. Trimming removed 1 base from V and 4 bases from J; junction bases left unmatched: 3. CDR1 is SEHNR and CDR2 is FQNEAQ in the germline V gene (reference sequence). The CDR3 region is CASSLVAGGYNEQFF. The CDR3, as DNA: TGTGCCAGCAGCTTAGTGGCGGGGGGATACAATGAGCAGTTCTTC.

The rearrangement links TRBV25-1 to TRBJ1-2; no clear D. Trimming stripped 0 bases from V and 1 base from J, with 3 bases between. Per the germline V gene, CDR1 is MGHDK and CDR2 is SYGVNS. The CDR3 is 13 residues long. CDR3 loop: CASSEYFNYGYTF. The CDR3 DNA reads as TGTGCCAGCAGTGAATATTTTAACTATGGCTACACCTTC.

The genes are TRBV18 and TRBJ1-2, with 12 nucleotides matching TRBD1. The CDR3 covers 16 residues. Germline V gives CDR1 KGHSH, CDR2 LQKENI. Germline trimming cut 2 bases from V and 7 bases from J; bases unmatched to any gene: 8. The CDR3 DNA is TGTGCCAGCTCACCATCCTCCGGGACAGGGGGCACTGGCTACACCTTC. The encoded protein is CASSPSSGTGGTGYTF.

This chain connects TRBV9 to TRBJ1-2; 7 bases are a match to TRBD1. V shed 3 bases and J 7 bases; nucleotides not matched to a gene: 12. CDR1 and CDR2 (germline): SGDLS, YYNGEE. The CDR3 length is 15 residues. The CDR3 DNA reads TGTGCCAGCAGCGCCTCGGACAGGCGGGAATCTGGCTACACCTTC. The encoded protein is CASSASDRRESGYTF.

This chain joins TRBV27 and TRBJ2-3; tentatively, D is TRBD1 (6 bases). V lost 2 bases to trimming and J lost 2 bases, with 14 bases between them. Germline V gene lookup returns CDR1 MNHEY and CDR2 SMNVEV (reference sequence). The CDR3 runs to 16 residues. The CDR3 coding sequence is TGTGCCAGCAGTTTAATCCCAGGGGCGATCACAGATACGCAGTATTTT. Translated, it gives CASSLIPGAITDTQYF.

This chain links TRBV5-1 with TRBJ1-3; D ambiguous. V lost 4 bases and J lost 4, with 9 bases in between. Per the germline V gene, CDR1 is SGHRS and CDR2 is YFSETQ. This CDR3 contains 13 residues. DNA of the CDR3: TGCGCCAGCAGCCAGACTCAGGGAAACACCATATATTTT. Its protein product is CASSQTQGNTIYF.

This clone was detected only once. This chain's CDR3 is CASSLEGLGSPLHF. The DNA for the CDR3 is TGTGCCAGCAGCTTAGAAGGTCTTGGATCACCCCTCCACTTT. V is TRBV7-9 and J is TRBJ1-6; unclear D gene. The V and J ends lost 1 base and 10 bases respectively, with 11 bases between them. The length of the CDR3 is 14 residues. The germline V gene has CDR1 SEHNR and CDR2 FQNEAQ (reference sequence).

CDR3 sequence (DNA): TGTGCCAGCAGTTACAGGTTCTATGGCTACACCTTC. It specifies CASSYRFYGYTF. The V call is TRBV14, the J call TRBJ1-2; D is perhaps TRBD1 (5 bases). V gave up 6 bases and J gave up 4 bases, with 9 bases separating them. Germline CDR1 is SGHDN and CDR2 is FVKESK. The CDR3 covers 12 residues.

This chain links TRBV6-6 with TRBJ1-6; the D is unclear. Trimming removed 6 bases at V and 8 bases at J, with 8 bases between. The CDR3 loop spans 12 amino acids. Germline V gene lookup returns CDR1 MNHNY and CDR2 SVGAGI (reference sequence). CDR3 protein: CASRTTDSPLHF. The CDR3 nucleotides read TGTGCCAGCAGAACCACCGATTCACCCCTCCACTTT.

The chain joins TRBV5-1 to TRBJ1-5; possible D gene TRBD1, 6 bases. The germline CDR1 and CDR2 sequences are SGHRS and YFSETQ. V shed 3 bases and J shed 3 bases, with 13 bases lying between them. The CDR3 sequence is 15 residues long. In DNA form, the CDR3 reads TGCGCCAGCAGCTCAGAAGGGGGGTTCAATCAGCCCCAGCATTTT. As protein: CASSSEGGFNQPQHF.

The chain employs TRBV7-2 and TRBJ2-3; D tentatively reads TRBD1 or TRBD2 (5 bases each). V was cut by 0 bases and J by 5 bases, with 12 bases left in between. The germline gives CDR1 SGHTA, CDR2 FQGNSA. CDR3 size: 15 residues. CDR3 nucleotide sequence: TGTGCCAGCAGCTTAGCAGGGGCGGGTGGAGATACGCAGTATTTT. This translates into CASSLAGAGGDTQYF.

This clone was found once. This chain connects TRBV12-5 to TRBJ1-4; 9 bases are a match to TRBD1. The V gene end was trimmed by 6 bases and the J gene end by 1 base; junction bases not matched to a gene: 6. This CDR3 has 16 residues. Germline V gives CDR1 LGHNT, CDR2 FRNRAP. CDR3 in DNA: TGTGCTAGTGGCCCCGGACAGGGGAAAACTAATGAAAAACTGTTTTTT. It codes for CASGPGQGKTNEKLFF.

V usage is TRBV6-5 and J usage is TRBJ2-7; D gene ambiguous. V lost 2 bases to trimming and J lost 4 bases, with 12 bases between them. The CDR3 extends over 14 amino acids. Germline CDR1 is MNHEY and CDR2 is SVGAGI. This chain's CDR3 is CASSYVQSPYEQYF. The DNA of the CDR3 is TGTGCCAGCAGTTACGTACAGTCACCTTACGAGCAGTACTTC.

This chain links TRBV7-6 with TRBJ2-7, with a tentative D call TRBD1 (6 bases). This CDR3 region has 13 residues. V lost 6 bases and J lost 2, with 11 bases in between. In germline, CDR1 is SGHVS, CDR2 FNYEAQ. In DNA, the CDR3 is TGTGCCAGCAGTTCGACAGGACCCTACGAGCAGTACTTC. This gives the protein CASSSTGPYEQYF.

Comments on this clone: This same CDR3 is encoded by further DNA sequences in the sample. The V gene is TRBV6-5, the J gene TRBJ2-7, with D unresolved. V was clipped by 2 bases and J by 1 base, with 6 bases between them. This CDR3 spans 13 amino acids. Germline-derived CDR1 and CDR2 are MNHEY and SVGAGI. The CDR3 sequence is CASSYGESYEQYF. The DNA of the CDR3 is TGTGCCAGCAGTTACGGGGAATCCTACGAGCAGTACTTC.

The J gene is TRBJ1-5, the V gene TRBV23-1; 9 bases match TRBD1. TRBV23-1 is marked as an open reading frame, function uncertain. This CDR3 spans 17 amino acids. V gave up 2 bases and J gave up 5 bases; unmatched junction bases: 10. DNA of the CDR3: TGCGCCAGCAGTCAACGATCTACAGGGGGCAGTGATCAGCCCCAGCATTTT. Translating gives CASSQRSTGGSDQPQHF.

V usage is TRBV7-2 and J usage is TRBJ2-1; 12 bases fit TRBD2. The CDR3 is 13 amino acids. V dropped 10 bases and J dropped 7; count of bases not matched to a gene: 5. The germline CDR1 and CDR2 sequences are SGHTA and FQGNSA. The DNA for the CDR3 is TGTGCCACAGGACTAGCGGGGAATAATGAGCAGTTCTTC. Protein sequence: CATGLAGNNEQFF.

The chain is built from TRBV3-1 (or the pseudogene TRBV3-2) and TRBJ1-2; no firm D call. Germline V gene data show CDR1 as LGHDT and CDR2 as YNNKEL (reference sequence). V lost 1 base and J 8 bases, leaving 17 bases between the germline ends. The CDR3 has 15 residues. CDR3 sequence: CASSQVVVGLVGYTF. The CDR3 DNA follows: TGTGCCAGCAGCCAAGTAGTTGTAGGCTTGGTCGGCTACACCTTC.

This clone showed up just once. This chain joins TRBV5-3 and TRBJ1-1; D not resolved. TRBV5-3 is assigned to the ORF class and has an uncertain function. The V gene lost 4 bases and the J gene lost 2 bases, with 6 bases spanning the gap. The CDR3 contains 12 residues. CDR3 nucleotide sequence: TGTGCCAGAAGCCCAGTTAACACTGAAGCTTTCTTT. Its protein product is CARSPVNTEAFF.

The chain links TRBV5-4 to TRBJ2-7, with 10 bases that match TRBD1. The germline V gene encodes CDR1 SGHNT and CDR2 YYREEE (reference sequence). The ends lost 3 bases at V and 3 bases at J; junction bases unmatched: 3. The CDR3 runs to 14 residues. Here the CDR3 DNA reads TGTGCCAGCAGCTGGGACAGGGGTTACTACGAGCAGTACTTC. This encodes CASSWDRGYYEQYF.

Only one count was recorded for this clone. This rearrangement joins TRBV11-1 to TRBJ2-3; D perhaps matches TRBD1 (5 bases). Deletions cut 2 bases from V and 6 bases from J, with 12 bases between. Germline V gene data show CDR1 as SGHAT and CDR2 as FQDESV (reference sequence). The CDR3 spans 14 residues. The CDR3 region is CASSLIQGFDTQYF. The CDR3 DNA reads TGTGCCAGCAGCTTAATTCAGGGCTTTGATACGCAGTATTTT.

The rearrangement links TRBV2 to TRBJ1-2, with 7 bases that match TRBD1. Germline values: CDR1 SNHLY, CDR2 FYNNEI. V shed 6 bases and J 5 bases; nucleotides not matched to a gene: 9. This CDR3 is 14 amino acids long. The DNA of the CDR3 is TGTGCCAGCAGCCCGGGACAGCTAGGGTATGGCTACACCTTC. Translation: CASSPGQLGYGYTF.